The TCR beta chain described here comes from a study of blood T cell repertoires in COVID-19. CDR1 MNHEY and CDR2 SVGAGI come from the germline V gene. V dropped 2 bases and J dropped 5 bases, with 15 bases sitting between them. This CDR3 has 15 residues. Produced via immunoSEQ multiplex PCR; TCRdb's table is partial and in-frame only. The data show roughly 330,000 clones, around 80% seen once. V is TRBV6-5 and J is TRBJ1-1; D uncertain. This clonotype was obtained from a woman aged 45-65 years with acute or convalescent COVID-19. The sample consisted of peripheral blood. CDR3 sequence (DNA): TGTGCCAGCAGTTACCGAGGCGGGATTTCTACTGAAGCTTTCTTT. Protein: CASSYRGGISTEAFF.